The clone carrying this T cell receptor (beta chain) was seen just once. Its antigen is unknown. Excluded were patients having autoimmune disease history or systemic immunosuppression. Some clones are missing from TCRdb's copy, which holds only in-frame ones; the method was immunoSEQ multiplex PCR. This table holds about 57,000 clones, just under 95% found once. The data were obtained in a study of OX40 agonist ivuxolimab in advanced cancers. Study information: Three dose-escalation patients had partial responses: one with hepatocellular carcinoma and two with cutaneous melanoma.

Study results and limitations: In the 0.1 to 3.0 mg/kg range, CD4+ and CD8+ blood T cells had expanded clonally by week 6. Expanded peripheral T cell antigen specificity was not determined.

The germline V gene encodes CDR1 KGHSY and CDR2 FQNENV. The CDR3 contains 14 residues. V lost 7 bases, J lost 7 bases, and 17 bases lay in between. This chain links TRBV16 with TRBJ2-1; the D call may be TRBD1 or TRBD2 (5 bases each). The source is an adult with an advanced solid tumor such as melanoma, head and neck, liver or kidney cancer. Here the sequenced sample was CD4+ or CD8+ T cells sorted from blood, taken in a trial of the OX40 agonist ivuxolimab. The CDR3 DNA follows: TGTGCCAGCACCCGGGGCCCTCCACCGAATGAGCAGTTCTTC. Translated: CASTRGPPPNEQFF.